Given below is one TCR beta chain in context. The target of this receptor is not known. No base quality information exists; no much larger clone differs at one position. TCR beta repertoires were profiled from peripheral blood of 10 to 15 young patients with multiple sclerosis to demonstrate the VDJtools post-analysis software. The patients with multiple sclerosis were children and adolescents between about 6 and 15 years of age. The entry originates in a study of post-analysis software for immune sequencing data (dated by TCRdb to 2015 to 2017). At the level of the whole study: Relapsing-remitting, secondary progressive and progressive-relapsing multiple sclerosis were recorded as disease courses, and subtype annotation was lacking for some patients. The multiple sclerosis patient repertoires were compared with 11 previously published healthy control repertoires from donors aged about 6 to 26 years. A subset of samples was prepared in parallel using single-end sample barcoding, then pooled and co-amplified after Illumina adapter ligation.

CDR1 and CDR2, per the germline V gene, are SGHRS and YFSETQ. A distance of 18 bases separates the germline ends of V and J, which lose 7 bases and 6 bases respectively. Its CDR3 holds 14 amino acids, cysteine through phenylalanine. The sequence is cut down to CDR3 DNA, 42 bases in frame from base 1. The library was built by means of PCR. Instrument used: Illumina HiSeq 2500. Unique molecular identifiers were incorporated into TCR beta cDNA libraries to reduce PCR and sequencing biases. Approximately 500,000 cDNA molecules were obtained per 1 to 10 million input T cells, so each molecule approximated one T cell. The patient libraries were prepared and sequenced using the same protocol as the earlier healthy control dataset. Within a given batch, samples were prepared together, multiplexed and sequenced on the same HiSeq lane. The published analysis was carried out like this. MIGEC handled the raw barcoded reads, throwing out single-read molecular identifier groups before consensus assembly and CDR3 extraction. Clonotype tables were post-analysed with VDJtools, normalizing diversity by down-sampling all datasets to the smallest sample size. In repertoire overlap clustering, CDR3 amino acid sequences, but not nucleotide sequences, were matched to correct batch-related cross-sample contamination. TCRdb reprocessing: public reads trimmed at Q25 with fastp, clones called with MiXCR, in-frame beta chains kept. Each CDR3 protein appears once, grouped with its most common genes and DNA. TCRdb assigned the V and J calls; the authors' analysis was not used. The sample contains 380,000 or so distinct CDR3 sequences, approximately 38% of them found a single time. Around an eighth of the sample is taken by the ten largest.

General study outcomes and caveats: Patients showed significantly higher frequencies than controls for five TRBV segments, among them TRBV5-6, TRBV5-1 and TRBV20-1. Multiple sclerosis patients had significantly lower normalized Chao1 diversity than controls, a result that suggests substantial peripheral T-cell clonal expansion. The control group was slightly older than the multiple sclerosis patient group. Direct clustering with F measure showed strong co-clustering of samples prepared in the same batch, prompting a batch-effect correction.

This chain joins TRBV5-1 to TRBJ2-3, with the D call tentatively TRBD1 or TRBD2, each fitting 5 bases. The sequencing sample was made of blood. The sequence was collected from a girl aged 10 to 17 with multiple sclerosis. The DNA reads TGCGCCAGCGGCCTGGGACGGGGAGTGGATACGCAGTATTTT. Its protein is CASGLGRGVDTQYF.